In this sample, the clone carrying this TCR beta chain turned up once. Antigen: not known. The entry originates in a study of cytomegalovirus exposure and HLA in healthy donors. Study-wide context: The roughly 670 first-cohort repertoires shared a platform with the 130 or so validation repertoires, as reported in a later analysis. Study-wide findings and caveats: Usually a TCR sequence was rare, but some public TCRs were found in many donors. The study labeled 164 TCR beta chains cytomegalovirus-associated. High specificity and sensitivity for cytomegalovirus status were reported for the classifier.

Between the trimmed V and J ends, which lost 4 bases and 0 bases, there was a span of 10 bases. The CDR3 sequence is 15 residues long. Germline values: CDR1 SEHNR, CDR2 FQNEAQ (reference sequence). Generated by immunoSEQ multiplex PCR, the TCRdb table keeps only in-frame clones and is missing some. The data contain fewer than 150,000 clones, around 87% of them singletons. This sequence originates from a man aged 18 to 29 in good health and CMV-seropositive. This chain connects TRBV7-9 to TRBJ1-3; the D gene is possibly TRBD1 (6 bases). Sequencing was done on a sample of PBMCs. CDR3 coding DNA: TGTGCCAGCAGCTCAGGGGCGAGCTCTGGAAACACCATATATTTT. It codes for CASSSGASSGNTIYF.